Reported below is one T cell receptor (beta chain). J lost 4 bases, V lost 6 bases, and 7 bases had no gene match. CDR1 is MDHEN, CDR2 SYDVKM, per germline. This CDR3 comprises 16 residues. This sample stems from a study of blood T cell repertoires in COVID-19. Only in-frame clones appear in the TCRdb table, and some are missing; sequencing was by immunoSEQ multiplex PCR. The sample has under 250,000 clones, 85% seen once; the top ten hold roughly 6.4%. This clonotype was obtained from a woman aged 55-70 years with active or convalescent COVID-19. What was sequenced was peripheral blood. The rearrangement joins TRBV28 to TRBJ2-1; 12 bases are shared with TRBD2. The CDR3 loop reads CASRTTSGGQYNEQFF. Written as DNA, the CDR3 is TGTGCCAGCAGGACAACTAGCGGGGGGCAATACAATGAGCAGTTCTTC.